This entry is about one T cell receptor (beta chain). The antigen remains unidentified. This entry comes from a study of cytomegalovirus exposure and HLA in healthy donors. General study points: Analysis was carried out at a later point, and it linked a missense DCLRE1C variant to TCR beta V- and J-gene trimming. It was only CMV serostatus that was available as immune exposure information.

The primer mix had 60 Vbeta and 13 Jbeta primers. Clones were read by immunoSEQ multiplex PCR, and TCRdb kept only the in-frame ones, dropping some. The sample shows roughly 130,000 clones, 70% to 85% of them seen only once. Sequenced material: PBMCs. The sequence was obtained from a boy aged 2 to 9 in good health and CMV-seronegative.

As DNA, the CDR3 is TGCGCCAGCAGCCAAGGTTCCGACAGCCTCCACTTT. Protein product: CASSQGSDSLHF. The chain couples TRBV4-1 to TRBJ1-6; tentative D call: TRBD1 (5 bases). The CDR3 loop spans 12 amino acids. From germline, CDR1 is MGHRA and CDR2 YSYEKL. Trimming removed 1 base at V and 15 bases at J, with 10 bases between.